The 3 T cell receptor beta chains reported below all come from one sample, sequenced in a study of T cells in Graves' hyperthyroidism and ophthalmopathy. RNA transcripts yielded amplified TCR beta CDR3 regions. The HTBI primer set drove a first-round RT-PCR of the TCR CDR3. TCRdb analysed the multiplex PCR reads with MiXCR anew, one entry per CDR3 protein. The sample has hundreds of thousands of distinct CDR3 sequences, about 14% seen once; the top ten hold under 15%. The sample taken for sequencing was blood. These receptors originate from a woman aged 45-60 years with Graves' ophthalmopathy.

This clonotype was detected ten times or more. This chain uses TRBV7-2 with TRBJ1-2, with D possibly being TRBD1 (6 bases). The CDR3 has 15 residues. Between the trimmed V and J ends, which lost 1 base and 4 bases, there was a span of 13 bases. CDR1 and CDR2 (germline): SGHTA, FQGNSA. For the CDR3, the DNA is TGTGCCAGCAGCTTAGAGGGGGGCCCAACCTATGGCTACACCTTC. Encoded protein: CASSLEGGPTYGYTF.

This clonotype was detected a few times. This chain links TRBV24-1 with TRBJ2-1; TRBD2 is a possible D gene (5 bases). From germline, CDR1 is KGHDR and CDR2 SFDVKD. The CDR3 loop spans 12 amino acids. Trimming removed 7 bases from V and 6 bases from J, with 9 bases in between. CDR3 DNA: TGTGCCACCAGGGGCCGGGGCAATGAGCAGTTCTTC. Translating it yields CATRGRGNEQFF.

The chain has TRBV29-1 and TRBJ1-1; 7 positions match TRBD1. The CDR3 extends over 11 amino acids. With V trimmed by 7 bases and J by 3 bases, 2 bases remained unmatched. Germline CDR1 reads SQVTM; CDR2 reads ANQGSEA. The CDR3, as DNA: TGCAGCGCGCAGGGGGACACTGAAGCTTTCTTT. Amino acid sequence: CSAQGDTEAFF.